This T cell receptor (beta chain) was captured by sequencing in a study of blood T cell repertoires in COVID-19. In the study overall: Italy, Spain and the United States were the sources of the convalescent and acute COVID-19 samples. The analysed material was cDNA or gDNA that came from T cells, B-cell-depleted T cells, or PBMCs.

In the original analysis: Counts of nucleated cells, estimated from reference gene primer amplification, were obtained. The assay was immunoSEQ multiplex PCR, and TCRdb's table has in-frame clones only and misses some. V and J calls and clone size are those listed in that table; D and trimming were worked out from the DNA. The table records about 49,000 clones, 80% to 85% of them present only once. Seattle's enrolled individuals joined amid active infection and were then monitored longitudinally. Looked up from germline, CDR1 is SNHLY and CDR2 is FYNNEI. CDR3 length: 15 amino acids. V shed 10 bases and J shed 0 bases, with 17 bases lying between them.

This receptor was taken from a woman aged 80 or over with COVID-19, enrolled during active disease. Sequencing was performed on peripheral blood. The chain is built from TRBV2 and TRBJ2-3; D perhaps matches TRBD1 (6 bases). The CDR3 DNA reads TGTGCCAACCTCCGGGACACTACTAGCACAGATACGCAGTATTTT. Translating it yields CANLRDTTSTDTQYF.